The clone carrying this T cell receptor beta chain was detected a few times. What it binds is not known. Per the study methods: ImmunoSEQ gave junction-only sequences without quality scores, so filtering differed. Clones were read by immunoSEQ multiplex PCR, and TCRdb kept only the in-frame ones, dropping some. V, J and clone size were drawn from that table, and D and trimming were deduced from the DNA. The sample lists about 230,000 clones, just over 65% seen once, with around 10% in the top ten. The data derive from a study of shared clonotypes between healthy human individuals. On the study more broadly: Samples came from two female and a few male donors aged 18 to 49. Study-level points and caveats: Compared with memory subsets, naive subsets generally had larger estimated richness.

The CDR3 covers 15 residues. From germline, CDR1 is LNHNV and CDR2 YYDKDF (reference sequence). Trimming removed 3 bases from V and 5 bases from J; junction bases left unmatched: 8. Division of CD4+ cells produced a CD45RA+ naive subset and a CD45RA-negative memory subset. The chain couples TRBV15 to TRBJ2-7, with 9 positions matching TRBD2. Sequencing used memory CD4+ T cells sorted from blood. The subset was: CD45RA-negative fraction. The origin of this receptor is a young man in good health. The CDR3 bases are TGTGCCACCAGCAGGTGGACTAGCGTATCCAACGAGCAGTACTTC. Its protein is CATSRWTSVSNEQYF.